A single sample is the source of the 27 T cell receptor beta chains below, sequenced in a study of blood T cell repertoires in COVID-19 (dated by TCRdb to about 2020). Library construction relied on the immunoSEQ multiplex PCR assay. TCRdb obtained this table from immuneACCESS and retained in-frame rearrangements with V and J assigned. These tables miss some clones; where compared with another copy, unresolved V genes account for less than half of the shortfall, and the remainder is unexplained. For this sample there are under 250,000 clones; roughly 85% appear just once. The biggest ten clones account for 9.1% of the sample. The sample comprised PBMCs or T cells enriched from blood (not recorded which). These TCRs come from a woman aged 45-65 years with acute COVID-19.

The genes are TRBV3-1 (or the pseudogene TRBV3-2) and TRBJ2-7, with D hard to call. With 1 base removed from V and 6 bases from J, the gap between germline ends came to 10 bases. The CDR3 runs 13 residues. The germline CDR1 and CDR2 sequences are LGHDT and YNNKEL (reference sequence). The CDR3 loop reads CASSQVPAGEQYF. The CDR3 bases are TGTGCCAGCAGCCAAGTACCAGCAGGCGAGCAGTACTTC.

This clone showed up just once. V is TRBV4-3 and J is TRBJ2-7, with TRBD1 as a possible D gene (6 bases). The CDR3 contains 15 residues. Germline values: CDR1 LGHNA, CDR2 YSLEER. V was cut by 6 bases and J by 0 bases, with 15 bases left in between. Here the CDR3 reads CASSTGYSSSYEQYF. In nucleotides, the CDR3 is TGCGCCAGCAGTACAGGGTATTCAAGCTCCTACGAGCAGTACTTC.

The chain joins TRBV6-1 to TRBJ1-5; no clear D. Per the germline V gene, CDR1 is MNHNS and CDR2 is SASEGT. The CDR3 extends over 14 amino acids. Trimming took 0 bases from V and 4 from J, leaving 7 bases between them. This CDR3 reads CASSEAGGNQPQHF. CDR3 DNA sequence: TGTGCCAGCAGTGAAGCAGGAGGGAATCAGCCCCAGCATTTT.

The chain recombines TRBV10-3 with TRBJ1-2, with 7 positions matching TRBD1. After removal of 4 bases from V and 0 bases from J, the junction contained 20 bases not matched to a gene. The CDR3 length is 20 residues. Germline loops: CDR1 ENHRY, CDR2 SYGVKD. DNA for the CDR3: TGTGCCATCAGTGGACTTGATAGAACAGGGGATTCCTCATCTAACTATGGCTACACCTTC. Translating gives CAISGLDRTGDSSSNYGYTF.

CDR3 loop: CASTQTGKYGYTF. The DNA of the CDR3 is TGTGCCAGCACCCAGACAGGGAAGTATGGCTACACCTTC. The chain couples TRBV6-5 to TRBJ1-2; 7 bases agree with TRBD1. The trim removed 7 bases at V and 5 bases at J, leaving 7 bases unmatched. CDR1 and CDR2 from the germline V gene are MNHEY and SVGAGI. This CDR3 comprises 13 residues.

The CDR3 here is CASSLYIRGSNGYTF. Written as DNA, the CDR3 is TGTGCCAGCAGCTTATATATCCGGGGTTCCAATGGCTACACCTTC. The chain carries TRBV7-9 and TRBJ1-2; D ambiguous. The CDR3 length is 15 residues. The germline V gene encodes CDR1 SEHNR and CDR2 FQNEAQ (reference sequence). Trimming removed 2 bases from V and 6 bases from J, with 16 bases in between.

The chain has TRBV5-1 and TRBJ2-1; 14 bases match TRBD2. The CDR3 runs to 16 residues. J was trimmed by 4 bases and V by 4 bases; bases with no gene match: 4. The V gene's germline CDR1 is SGHRS and CDR2 YFSETQ. The CDR3 loop reads CASSVTSGGAYNEQFF. The DNA for the CDR3 is TGCGCCAGCAGCGTGACTAGCGGGGGGGCTTACAATGAGCAGTTCTTC.

V is TRBV5-6 and J is TRBJ1-2; no firm D call. Trimming took 0 bases from V and 4 from J, leaving 13 bases between them. The germline gives CDR1 SGHDT, CDR2 YYEEEE. There are 15 residues in the CDR3. CDR3 DNA: TGTGCCAGCAGCTTGGACTCAACCTGGGCCTATGGCTACACCTTC. This encodes CASSLDSTWAYGYTF.

The chain is built from TRBV30 and TRBJ1-5; D is undetermined. The CDR3 is 11 residues long. The V end lost 0 bases, the J end lost 7 bases, and 4 bases lay between the germline ends. CDR1 is GTSNPN and CDR2 is SVGIG in the germline V gene (reference sequence). CDR3 sequence: CAWSVRQPQHF. The CDR3 nucleotides read TGTGCCTGGAGTGTCCGGCAGCCCCAGCATTTT.

The chain carries TRBV2 and TRBJ1-1; 8 nucleotides align to TRBD1. This CDR3 is built from 15 residues. Trimming at V came to 2 bases and at J to 3 bases, leaving 5 bases not matched to a gene. The germline CDR1 and CDR2 sequences are SNHLY and FYNNEI. CDR3 DNA: TGTGCCAGCAGTGAATGGACAGGGAGGGACACTGAAGCTTTCTTT. Translation gives CASSEWTGRDTEAFF.

The rearrangement joins TRBV5-1 to TRBJ2-3; 7 bases map to TRBD1. CDR1 and CDR2 from the germline V gene are SGHRS and YFSETQ. V shed 2 bases and J 1 base; nucleotides not matched to a gene: 7. The CDR3 sequence is 16 residues long. For the CDR3, the DNA is TGCGCCAGCAGCTTACAAAACAGGGGACGCACAGATACGCAGTATTTT. Its protein product is CASSLQNRGRTDTQYF.

The gene calls are TRBV7-9 and TRBJ1-2, with 8 bases that match TRBD1. Looked up from germline, CDR1 is SEHNR and CDR2 is FQNEAQ (reference sequence). This CDR3 spans 14 amino acids. The V gene end was trimmed by 1 base and the J gene end by 4 bases; junction bases not matched to a gene: 2. The CDR3 sequence: CASSLGQGTYGYTF. As DNA, the CDR3 is TGTGCCAGCAGCTTAGGACAGGGGACCTATGGCTACACCTTC.

The chain employs TRBV10-3 and TRBJ1-3; 9 nucleotides align to TRBD1. V trimming: 4 bases; J trimming: 4 bases; junction bases outside the gene matches: 5. Germline V gene sequence: CDR1 ENHRY, CDR2 SYGVKD. CDR3 length: 15 residues. The CDR3 DNA follows: TGTGCCATCAGTGCGGACAGGGGAAGGGGAAACACCATATATTTT. It yields the protein CAISADRGRGNTIYF.

This clone was recorded once. This chain links TRBV12-3 or TRBV12-4 with TRBJ1-2, with a tentative D call TRBD1 (5 bases). V lost 4 bases and J 5 bases, leaving 8 bases between the germline ends. The length of the CDR3 is 12 residues. Written as DNA, the CDR3 is TGTGCCAGCAGTTATCAGGGTTATGGCTACACCTTC. As protein: CASSYQGYGYTF.

This clone was seen only once. The V call is TRBV5-6, the J call TRBJ1-1; no definite D call. This CDR3 spans 14 amino acids. Trimming stripped 2 bases from V and 3 bases from J, with 11 bases between. From germline, CDR1 is SGHDT and CDR2 YYEEEE. The CDR3 is CASSLYTLYTEAFF. The CDR3 DNA follows: TGTGCCAGCAGCTTATATACATTGTACACTGAAGCTTTCTTT.

The chain is built from TRBV4-3 and TRBJ2-3; TRBD2 aligns across 13 bases. The V and J ends lost 4 bases and 2 bases, in that order; junction bases with no gene match: 21. Germline V CDR1 and CDR2: LGHNA, YSLEER. This CDR3 comprises 22 residues. CDR3 sequence: CASSLSLAGPGLAGDHTDTQYF. CDR3 nucleotides: TGCGCCAGCAGCCTAAGTCTAGCCGGGCCCGGACTAGCGGGGGACCACACAGATACGCAGTATTTT.

The rearrangement joins TRBV3-1 (or the pseudogene TRBV3-2) to TRBJ2-7, with D uncertain. The CDR3 is made up of 15 amino acids. CDR1 is LGHDT and CDR2 is YNNKEL in the germline V gene (reference sequence). Trimming pared 0 bases from V and 2 bases from J, leaving 11 bases between. The CDR3 reads CASSQDIQVTYEQYF. The CDR3 nucleotides are TGTGCCAGCAGCCAAGATATTCAGGTGACCTACGAGCAGTACTTC.

This clone was seen only once. This sequence joins TRBV19 and TRBJ1-1; TRBD1 might be the D (5 bases). Looked up from germline, CDR1 is LNHDA and CDR2 is SQIVND (reference sequence). This CDR3 region has 14 residues. Deletions cut 9 bases from V and 0 bases from J, with 14 bases between. CDR3 amino acids: CASGSGTLNTEAFF. In DNA, the CDR3 is TGTGCCAGCGGATCCGGGACTCTGAACACTGAAGCTTTCTTT. The full variable domain, completed using reference TRBV19 and TRBJ1-1, is DGGITQSPKYLFRKEGQNVTLSCEQNLNHDAMYWYRQDPGQGLRLIYYSQIVNDFQKGDIAEGYSVSREKKESFPLTVTSAQKNPTAFYLCASGSGTLNTEAFFGQGTRLTVV.

The gene calls are TRBV10-1 and TRBJ1-1, with D unresolved. This CDR3 is 12 amino acids long. V was cut by 2 bases and J by 4 bases, with 5 bases left in between. Germline CDR1 and CDR2: WNHNN and SYGVQD (reference sequence). The CDR3 sequence: CASSEGSTEAFF. CDR3 nucleotides: TGCGCCAGCAGTGAGGGGAGCACTGAAGCTTTCTTT.

J is TRBJ1-3 and V is TRBV14; 7 nucleotides match TRBD1. CDR1 and CDR2 (germline): SGHDN, FVKESK. The CDR3 covers 18 residues. The V gene end was trimmed by 1 base and the J gene end by 7 bases; junction bases not matched to a gene: 16. The CDR3 coding sequence is TGTGCCAGCAGCCAAGGGGATGGACAGGTCTTGTTCTGGAACACCATATATTTT. Translation: CASSQGDGQVLFWNTIYF.

This clone was counted once. The gene calls are TRBV14 and TRBJ1-1, with TRBD1 as a possible D gene (5 bases). Germline values: CDR1 SGHDN, CDR2 FVKESK. V lost 7 bases and J lost 7, with 16 bases in between. This CDR3 has 13 amino acids. This CDR3 is CASTQGRRGEAFF. The DNA of the CDR3 is TGTGCCAGCACTCAGGGAAGAAGGGGTGAAGCTTTCTTT.

The genes are TRBV20-1 and TRBJ1-1, with a possible D match to TRBD1 (6 bases). The CDR3 covers 17 residues. Germline V gene lookup returns CDR1 DFQATT and CDR2 SNEGSKA (reference sequence). Between the trimmed V and J ends, which lost 3 bases and 2 bases, there was a span of 22 bases. CDR3 coding DNA: TGCAGTGCTAGTCATCCCAGGGGCATCGCGGGCAACACTGAAGCTTTCTTT. The encoded protein is CSASHPRGIAGNTEAFF.

Turning to this clone: The junction and the germline gene differ at one end; a read error may be behind it. The V and J genes are TRBV5-6 and TRBJ1-2; D may be TRBD1 (5 bases). This CDR3 comprises 14 residues. Germline CDR1 and CDR2: SGHDT and YYEEEE. The CDR3 is CASSKTSPGGVRDF. CDR3 bases: TGTGCCAGCAGCAAAACTTCCCCAGGAGGGGTCAGAGACTTC.

This clone has more than one count but fewer than ten. V gene TRBV7-2 combines with J gene TRBJ1-2, with 7 bases identical to TRBD1. The V gene's germline CDR1 is SGHTA and CDR2 FQGNSA. This CDR3 is built from 14 residues. Germline trimming cut 4 bases from V and 2 bases from J; bases unmatched to any gene: 4. The DNA for the CDR3 is TGTGCCAGCAGCTATACGGGACAGAACTATGGCTACACCTTC. Its translation is CASSYTGQNYGYTF.

The chain combines TRBV5-6 with TRBJ2-7; tentatively, D is TRBD2 (5 bases). The germline gives CDR1 SGHDT, CDR2 YYEEEE. V shed 0 bases and J shed 2 bases, with 6 bases lying between them. The CDR3 sequence is 13 residues long. The CDR3 reads CASSLEAAYEQYF. CDR3 sequence (DNA): TGTGCCAGCAGCTTGGAAGCGGCCTACGAGCAGTACTTC.

The rearrangement uses TRBV30 and TRBJ1-5, with TRBD1 matching over 10 bases. Unmatched junction bases numbered 13, after V lost 2 bases and J lost 0 bases. This CDR3 is 19 amino acids long. Germline V gene lookup returns CDR1 GTSNPN and CDR2 SVGIG (reference sequence). CDR3 nucleotides: TGTGCCTGGAGTACAGAGAGGGGACAGGGGTATTATAGCAATCAGCCCCAGCATTTT. Protein sequence: CAWSTERGQGYYSNQPQHF.

V and J are TRBV10-3 and TRBJ1-4; TRBD1 is a possible D gene (5 bases). Germline loops: CDR1 ENHRY, CDR2 SYGVKD. Between the trimmed V and J ends, which lost 8 bases and 0 bases, there was a span of 10 bases. The CDR3 covers 14 residues. The CDR3 protein is CAIWSGATNEKLFF. In nucleotides, the CDR3 is TGTGCCATCTGGTCGGGGGCAACTAATGAAAAACTGTTTTTT.